This entry is about one T cell receptor beta chain. How the authors handled the data: From reference gene primer amplification, estimates of nucleated cell counts were derived. The method was immunoSEQ multiplex PCR; TCRdb's version includes in-frame clones alone and lacks a portion of them. From that table come the V and J calls and clone size; the DNA was used to work out D and trimming. Of 100,000 to 150,000 clones listed, under 85% are singletons. The data originate from a study of blood T cell repertoires in COVID-19. Overall study context: There were acute and convalescent COVID-19 samples, and they came from the United States, Italy and Spain. T cells, B-cell-depleted T cells, or PBMCs provided the cDNA or gDNA that served as material.

CDR3 length: 14 residues. Germline CDR1 and CDR2: MNHEY and SMNVEV (reference sequence). V dropped 5 bases and J dropped 1 base, with 12 bases sitting between them. This chain links TRBV27 with TRBJ2-7, with unresolved D. The sequencing input was peripheral blood. The TCR comes from a woman aged 60 to 75 with acute or convalescent COVID-19. The CDR3 loop reads CASSPLAASYEQYF. CDR3 nucleotide sequence: TGTGCCAGCAGTCCTCTTGCGGCTTCCTACGAGCAGTACTTC.